Here is one TCR beta chain with its context. Treatment meaning: oral pan-JAK inhibitor, 5-10 mg twice daily. The CDR3 extends over 11 amino acids. Germline CDR1 and CDR2: DFQATT and SNEGSKA (reference sequence). Sequencing used cDNA as its template, made by extracting RNA and reverse transcribing it. The protocol was immunoSEQ multiplex PCR, while the TCRdb copy is restricted to in-frame clones and leaves out a portion. The sample includes about 200,000 clones, roughly 64% of them seen just once. This specimen belongs to a study of CD8+ T cells in alopecia areata. Source: CD4+ T cells sorted from blood, taken at week 24, from a patient treated with tofacitinib. The V call is TRBV20-1, the J call TRBJ2-1; D remains unclear. The source is a human donor with alopecia areata. The CDR3 protein is CSARRNNEQFF. CDR3 DNA: TGCAGCGCCAGGCGGAACAATGAGCAGTTCTTC.